This T cell receptor beta chain derives from a study of CD4 T cells in relation to SARS-CoV-2 and coronaviruses (dated by TCRdb to about 2021). Background for the entire study: In the ViraFEST assay, PBMCs were cultured with antigen for 9 to 10 days, after which TCR beta CDR3s were sequenced to identify clonal expansions specific to the antigen. The Adaptive Biotechnologies TCR-sequencing kit was used to sequence samples from three pre-COVID donors and the naive versus memory experiments, whereas other data were Illumina-based. For other donors in the study, expansion assays were sequenced with a different, Illumina-based TCR-beta assay. Using patient-derived lymphoblastoid cell lines, the shared crossreactive spike epitopes were mapped to their HLA restriction. An HIV-1 Nef peptide pool or a no-peptide culture served as the negative reference condition. Memory CD4+ T cell crossreactivity between SARS-CoV-2 and common cold coronavirus spike proteins was assessed at the TCR clonotype level in the study. Beyond this particular receptor, the publication reports: Memory CD4+ clonotypes crossrecognizing SARS-CoV-2 and at least one common cold coronavirus spike were found in 50% to 80% of donors. Because no donor provided both pre-pandemic and post-infection samples, tracing the source of pre-existing responses was limited. Since the crossreactivity analysis centred on spike protein, crossreactivity against other viral proteins was not assessed. Significantly weaker SARS-CoV-2-driven expansion was shown by crossreactive clones than by monoreactive clones, consistent with antigenic imprinting. Small numbers of patients and of tested TCRs limited the study.

CD4+ T cells from unexposed donors were collected before the COVID-19 pandemic (2011-2018). The EasySep CD4+ T cell isolation kit was used to isolate CD4+ T cells once the cultures had run for roughly 11 days. Unexposed donor CD4+ T cells were tested for reactivity to SARS-CoV-2 S and N and four common cold coronavirus spike pools, as cell number allowed. Each well held millions of PBMCs cultured in IMDM containing about 5% human AB serum and roughly 9.4 IU/ml IL-2. Half of the culture medium was replaced with fresh IL-2-containing medium on days 3 and 7. In general, triplicate replicate wells were used for every peptide culture condition. The leukapheresis product for the unexposed donors was obtained through commercial purchase. Ficoll-Paque PLUS gradient centrifugation was used to isolate PBMCs from leukapheresis product or whole blood. PBMCs were either used fresh in the expansion assay or cryopreserved at -140 degrees C. The QIAamp Micro DNA Kit was used to extract genomic DNA from the CD4+ T cells.

A note on this clone: No cognate antigen has been identified for it. No qualities accompany the bases; no much larger clone lies one base away.

The method was the immunoSEQ multiplex PCR assay. The paper's processing steps were these. During preprocessing, nonproductive sequences were removed, as were CDR3s that did not start with C, did not end with F or W, or were shorter than 7 amino acids. The MANAFEST web app was used to call antigen-specific clonotypes on the basis of expansion compared with the reference and with other culture wells. To be counted as positive, a clone had to show significant expansion compared with the reference culture, at an FDR below 0.05, in 2 of 3 replicate wells. Positive clones also required significant expansion versus all other tandem wells and an odds ratio above 5. After three terminal residues were trimmed from each end, CDR3 homology was quantified as pairwise Levenshtein distance using the stringdist R package. TCRdb took over this immuneACCESS table, retaining in-frame rearrangements with V and J assigned. Such tables are incomplete; in checked studies, under half of the missing clones stem from an unresolved V gene, and the remainder is unexplained. V, J and clone size are taken as reported in that table, and D and trimming were inferred from the DNA itself. The table for this sample lists about 26,000 clones; around 78% of them were counted only once. Of the sample, approximately 21% falls within the top ten clones.

For this chain, trimming is 1 base at the V end and 5 bases at the J end, and the number of junction bases without a gene match is 11. The CDR3 runs 17 residues from the cysteine to the phenylalanine. Only the CDR3 part of the read is kept: 51 bases, read in frame from the first base. Via the germline V gene, CDR1 is SGHTS and CDR2 YDEGEE. Sample: CD4+ T cells from PBMCs, cultured in vitro. The chain was built from TRBV5-8 and TRBJ2-7; 11 bases in between match TRBD2. The clonotype originates from a human donor in good health. The CDR3 has the sequence CASSLILAGEPGHEQYF. The DNA sequence is given as TGTGCCAGCAGCTTGATACTAGCGGGAGAACCGGGACACGAGCAGTACTTC.